This T cell receptor (beta chain) derives from a study of T cell repertoires in ileal Crohn's disease. The CDR3 is 15 residues long. The V gene's germline CDR1 is MDHEN and CDR2 SYDVKM. Trimming cost V 6 bases and J 3 bases; bases outside gene matches: 7. Method: immunoSEQ multiplex PCR; TCRdb's copy keeps in-frame clones and lacks some. The sample has about 13,000 clones, 70% seen once. Sequenced: ileal tissue. This sequence was found in an adult with Crohn's disease. The chain employs TRBV28 and TRBJ1-1; the match to TRBD1 covers 10 bases. CDR3 region: CASRGQGRGDTEAFF. The CDR3 DNA is TGTGCCAGCAGGGGACAGGGGCGCGGGGACACTGAAGCTTTCTTT.